A single sample is the source of the 5 T cell receptor beta chains below, sequenced in a study of shared clonotypes between healthy human individuals. Generated by immunoSEQ multiplex PCR, the TCRdb table keeps only in-frame clones and is missing some. The table lists fewer than 600,000 clones, 75% to 85% of them singletons. Material for sequencing was PBMCs. The receptors derive from a middle-aged woman in good health. Some clones in this sample may be carry-over from other donors' samples.

The genes are TRBV7-6 and TRBJ2-5; the D is unclear. The germline V gene encodes CDR1 SGHVS and CDR2 FNYEAQ. The germline V and J ends were trimmed by 1 base and 2 bases, with 11 bases remaining between them. The CDR3 totals 15 residues. The CDR3 sequence is CASSLGQLGQETQYF. Here the CDR3 DNA reads TGTGCCAGCAGCTTAGGACAATTGGGGCAAGAGACCCAGTACTTC.

This clone was picked up one time. This chain uses TRBV10-2 with TRBJ2-5, with 11 bases aligning to TRBD2. This CDR3 has 15 residues. The germline V gene encodes CDR1 WSHSY and CDR2 SAAADI. Trimming removed 3 bases from V and 3 bases from J; junction bases left unmatched: 3. The CDR3 DNA reads TGCGCCAGCAGTGATACGGGACTAGCGGAAGAGACCCAGTACTTC. Translated, it gives CASSDTGLAEETQYF.

The chain employs TRBV6-1 and TRBJ1-1; no firm D call. The length of the CDR3 is 12 residues. The ends were cut back, 7 bases at V and 0 bases at J, with 6 bases in the middle. The V gene's germline CDR1 is MNHNS and CDR2 SASEGT. CDR3 sequence (DNA): TGTGCCAGCATTCGGTTGAACACTGAAGCTTTCTTT. Protein: CASIRLNTEAFF.

The rearrangement joins TRBV5-1 to TRBJ2-3; no clear D. V lost 0 bases and J 5 bases, leaving 10 bases between the germline ends. The CDR3 is 14 amino acids. Germline CDR1 reads SGHRS; CDR2 reads YFSETQ. CDR3 loop: CASSLDRPQDTQYF. As DNA, the CDR3 is TGCGCCAGCAGCTTGGACAGACCACAAGATACGCAGTATTTT.

The rearrangement uses TRBV25-1 and TRBJ1-4; D might be TRBD1 (6 bases). The CDR3 length is 14 residues. CDR1 and CDR2 from the germline V gene are MGHDK and SYGVNS. Trimming removed 6 bases at V and 7 bases at J, with 15 bases between. This chain's CDR3 is CASRSNRDGEKLFF. The CDR3 DNA is TGTGCCAGCAGGTCAAACAGGGACGGTGAAAAACTGTTTTTT.